This TCR beta chain originates from a study of neurological immune-mediated disorders. About the research overall: There were roughly 34 multiple sclerosis patients. Of these, roughly 30 had relapsing-remitting MS and 3 had secondary progressive MS. Overall study results and limits: Across subjects, no CDR3 amino acid sequence appeared in expanded clones of more than one subject, a finding that suggested private repertoires in all groups.

V lost 4 bases, J lost 4 bases, and 13 bases lay in between. This CDR3 has 15 amino acids. Germline CDR1 MDHEN, CDR2 SYDVKM. A 10-nucleotide random UMI tagged transcripts in template-switch 5'RACE cDNA synthesis. TCRdb independently ran MiXCR on the 5' RACE reads; one entry per CDR3 protein. The sample records tens of thousands of distinct CDR3 sequences, roughly 4.3% being singletons. In its sample, this clonotype was seen many times. Its specificity is not known. It was from 2 million PBMCs stored at -80 C that the unsorted libraries were obtained. The receptor was isolated from a man aged 50 to 59 with multiple sclerosis. Material: PBMCs. The chain joins TRBV28 to TRBJ2-2, with D possibly being TRBD1 (5 bases). The CDR3 loop is CASSSAGRGTGELFF. As DNA, the CDR3 is TGTGCCAGCAGTTCGGCAGGGCGTGGCACCGGGGAGCTGTTTTTT.